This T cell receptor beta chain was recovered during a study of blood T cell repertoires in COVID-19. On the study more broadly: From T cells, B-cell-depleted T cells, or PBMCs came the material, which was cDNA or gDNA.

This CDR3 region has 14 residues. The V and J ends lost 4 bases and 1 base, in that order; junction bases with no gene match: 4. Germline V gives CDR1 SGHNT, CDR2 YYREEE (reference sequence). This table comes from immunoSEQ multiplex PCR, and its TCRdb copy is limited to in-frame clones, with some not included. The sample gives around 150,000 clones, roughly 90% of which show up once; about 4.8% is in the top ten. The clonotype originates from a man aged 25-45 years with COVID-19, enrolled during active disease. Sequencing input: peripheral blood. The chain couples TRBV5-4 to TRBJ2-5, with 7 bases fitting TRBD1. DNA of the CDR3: TGTGCCAGCAGCCCCGGGACAGTCCAAGAGACCCAGTACTTC. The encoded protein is CASSPGTVQETQYF.